This T cell receptor (beta chain) is drawn from a study of identical twins. A few counts support this clonotype. V lost 6 bases and J lost 10; bases outside the gene matches: 9. This CDR3 is 12 amino acids long. Germline CDR1 and CDR2: DFQATT and SNEGSKA (reference sequence). One entry per CDR3 protein, called by TCRdb with MiXCR from the 5' RACE reads. Among about 530,000 distinct CDR3 sequences, more than 20% were seen once, and the ten largest hold 0.4% to 0.6%. These same records also appear under a second study, on yellow fever vaccine responses in identical twins.

Specimen: CD4+ T cells sorted from blood. The V and J genes are TRBV20-1 and TRBJ2-1, with 7 nucleotides matching TRBD2. The TCR comes from a young woman in good health. The CDR3 bases are TGCAGTGCCGACGGGACTAAGTACGAGCAGTTCTTC. Translation: CSADGTKYEQFF.